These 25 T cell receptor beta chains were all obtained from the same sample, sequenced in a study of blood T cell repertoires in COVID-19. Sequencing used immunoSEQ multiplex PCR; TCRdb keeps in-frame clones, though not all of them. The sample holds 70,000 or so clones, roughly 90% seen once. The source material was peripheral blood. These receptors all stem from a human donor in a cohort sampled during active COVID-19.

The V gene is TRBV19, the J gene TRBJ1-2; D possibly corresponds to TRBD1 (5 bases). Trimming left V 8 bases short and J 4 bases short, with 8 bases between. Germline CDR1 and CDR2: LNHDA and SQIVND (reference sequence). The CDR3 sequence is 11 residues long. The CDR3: CASGGIYGYTF. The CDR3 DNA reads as TGTGCCAGTGGGGGGATCTATGGCTACACCTTC.

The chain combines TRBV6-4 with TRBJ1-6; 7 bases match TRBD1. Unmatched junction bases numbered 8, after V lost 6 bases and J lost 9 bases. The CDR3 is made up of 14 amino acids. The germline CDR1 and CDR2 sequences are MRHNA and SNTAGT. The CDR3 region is CASRENRGSSPLHF. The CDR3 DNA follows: TGTGCCAGCAGGGAAAACAGGGGTAGTTCACCCCTCCACTTT.

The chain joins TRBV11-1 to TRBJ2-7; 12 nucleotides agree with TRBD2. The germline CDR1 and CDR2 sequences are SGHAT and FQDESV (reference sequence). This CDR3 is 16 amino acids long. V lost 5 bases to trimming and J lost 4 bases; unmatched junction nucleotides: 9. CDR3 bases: TGTGCCAGCAGCCCAAGGACTAGCGGGACAGGTTACGAGCAGTACTTC. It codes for CASSPRTSGTGYEQYF.

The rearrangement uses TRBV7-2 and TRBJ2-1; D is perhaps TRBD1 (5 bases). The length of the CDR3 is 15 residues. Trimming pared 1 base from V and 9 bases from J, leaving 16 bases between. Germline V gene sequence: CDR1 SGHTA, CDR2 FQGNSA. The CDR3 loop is CASSLGGDLSGEQFF. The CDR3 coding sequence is TGTGCCAGCAGCTTAGGGGGCGATCTTTCTGGTGAGCAGTTCTTC.

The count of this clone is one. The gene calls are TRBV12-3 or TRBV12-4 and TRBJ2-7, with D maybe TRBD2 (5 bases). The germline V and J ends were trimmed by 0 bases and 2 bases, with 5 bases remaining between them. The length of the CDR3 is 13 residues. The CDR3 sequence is CASSLAGAYEQYF. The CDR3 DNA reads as TGTGCCAGCAGTTTAGCCGGGGCCTACGAGCAGTACTTC.

The CDR3: CASSLAGASNQPQHF. In nucleotides, the CDR3 is TGTGCCAGCAGTTTAGCAGGGGCCAGCAATCAGCCCCAGCATTTT. This chain joins TRBV28 and TRBJ1-5; a weak D match, TRBD1 (6 bases). This CDR3 contains 15 residues. Looked up from germline, CDR1 is MDHEN and CDR2 is SYDVKM. V was cut by 2 bases and J by 1 base, with 9 bases left in between.

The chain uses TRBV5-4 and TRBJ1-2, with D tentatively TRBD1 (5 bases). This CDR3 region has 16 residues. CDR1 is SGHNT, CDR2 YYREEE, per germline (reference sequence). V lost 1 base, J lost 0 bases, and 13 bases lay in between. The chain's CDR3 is CASSLYKPGTNYGYTF. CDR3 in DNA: TGTGCCAGCAGCTTGTATAAGCCAGGGACTAACTATGGCTACACCTTC. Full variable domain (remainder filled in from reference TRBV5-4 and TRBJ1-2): ETGVTQSPTHLIKTRGQQVTLRCSSQSGHNTVSWYQQALGQGPQFIFQYYREEENGRGNFPPRFSGLQFPNYSSELNVNALELDDSALYLCASSLYKPGTNYGYTFGSGTRLTVV.

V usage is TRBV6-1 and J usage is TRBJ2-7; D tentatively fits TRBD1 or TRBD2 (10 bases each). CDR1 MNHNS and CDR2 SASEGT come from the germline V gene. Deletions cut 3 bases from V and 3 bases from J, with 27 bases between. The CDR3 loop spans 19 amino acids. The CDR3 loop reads CASSDLGTGVASGSYEQYF. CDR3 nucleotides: TGTGCCAGCAGTGACCTCGGGACAGGGGTTGCTAGCGGGAGCTACGAGCAGTACTTC.

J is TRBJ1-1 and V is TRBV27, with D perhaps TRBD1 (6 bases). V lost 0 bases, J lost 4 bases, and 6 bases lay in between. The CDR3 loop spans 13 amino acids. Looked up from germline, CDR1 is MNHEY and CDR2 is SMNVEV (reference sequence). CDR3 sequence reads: CASSLSQGTEAFF. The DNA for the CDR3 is TGTGCCAGCAGTTTATCACAGGGCACTGAAGCTTTCTTT.

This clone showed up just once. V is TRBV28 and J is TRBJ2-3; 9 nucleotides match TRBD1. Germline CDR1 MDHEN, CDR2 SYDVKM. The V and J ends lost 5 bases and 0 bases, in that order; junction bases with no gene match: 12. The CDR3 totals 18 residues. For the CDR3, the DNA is TGTGCCAGCAGTCATACAGGGGGCAAGTGGGGTAGCACAGATACGCAGTATTTT. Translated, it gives CASSHTGGKWGSTDTQYF.

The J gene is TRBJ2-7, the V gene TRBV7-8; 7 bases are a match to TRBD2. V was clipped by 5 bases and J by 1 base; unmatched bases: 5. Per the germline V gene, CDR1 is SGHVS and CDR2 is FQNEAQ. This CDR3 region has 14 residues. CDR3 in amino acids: CASSRGGGSYEQYF. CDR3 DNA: TGTGCCAGCAGCCGCGGGGGAGGGTCCTACGAGCAGTACTTC.

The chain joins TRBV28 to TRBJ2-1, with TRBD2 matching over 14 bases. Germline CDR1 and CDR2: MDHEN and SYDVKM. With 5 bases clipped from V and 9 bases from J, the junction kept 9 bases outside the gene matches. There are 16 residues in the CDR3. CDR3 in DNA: TGTGCCAGCAGTGGGACTAGCGGGAGTCAGGGTGGTGAGCAGTTCTTC. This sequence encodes CASSGTSGSQGGEQFF.

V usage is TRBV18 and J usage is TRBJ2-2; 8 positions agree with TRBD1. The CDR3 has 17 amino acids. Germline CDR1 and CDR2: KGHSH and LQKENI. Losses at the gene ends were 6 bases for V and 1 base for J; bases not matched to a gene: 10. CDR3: CASSRNGQGQNTGELFF. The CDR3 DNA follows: TGTGCCAGCTCCCGAAATGGACAGGGCCAGAACACCGGGGAGCTGTTTTTT. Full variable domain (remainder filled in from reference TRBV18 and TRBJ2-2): NAGVMQNPRHLVRRRGQEARLRCSPMKGHSHVYWYRQLPEEGLKFMVYLQKENIIDESGMPKERFSAEFPKEGPSILRIQQVVRGDSAAYFCASSRNGQGQNTGELFFGEGSRLTVL.

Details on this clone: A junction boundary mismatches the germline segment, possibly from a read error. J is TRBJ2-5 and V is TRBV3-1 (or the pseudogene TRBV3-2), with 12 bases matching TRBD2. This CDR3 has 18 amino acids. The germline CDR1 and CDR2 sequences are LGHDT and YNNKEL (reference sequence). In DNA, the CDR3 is TGTGCCCGCAGCCAAGAATATCTAGCGGGGGGGGTAACAGAGACCCAGTACTTC. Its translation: CARSQEYLAGGVTETQYF.

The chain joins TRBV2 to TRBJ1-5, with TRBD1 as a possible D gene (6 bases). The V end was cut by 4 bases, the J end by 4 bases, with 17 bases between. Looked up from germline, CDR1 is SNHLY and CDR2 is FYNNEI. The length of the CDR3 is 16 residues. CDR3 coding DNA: TGTGCCAGCAGTGGGGAACAGGGTTTGGGGAATCAGCCCCAGCATTTT. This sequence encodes CASSGEQGLGNQPQHF.

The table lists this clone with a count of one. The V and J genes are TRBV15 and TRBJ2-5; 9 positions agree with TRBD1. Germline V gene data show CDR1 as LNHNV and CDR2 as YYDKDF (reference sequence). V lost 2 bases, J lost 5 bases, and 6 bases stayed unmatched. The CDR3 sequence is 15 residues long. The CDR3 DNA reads TGTGCCACCAGCAGACCCGGACAGGGGAAGGAGACCCAGTACTTC. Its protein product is CATSRPGQGKETQYF.

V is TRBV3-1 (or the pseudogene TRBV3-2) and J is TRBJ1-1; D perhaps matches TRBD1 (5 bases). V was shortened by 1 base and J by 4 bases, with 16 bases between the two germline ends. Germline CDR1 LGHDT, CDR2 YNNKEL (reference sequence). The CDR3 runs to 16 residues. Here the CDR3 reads CASSQVPGRVSTEAFF. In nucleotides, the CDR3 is TGTGCCAGCAGCCAAGTTCCGGGCAGGGTGTCCACTGAAGCTTTCTTT.

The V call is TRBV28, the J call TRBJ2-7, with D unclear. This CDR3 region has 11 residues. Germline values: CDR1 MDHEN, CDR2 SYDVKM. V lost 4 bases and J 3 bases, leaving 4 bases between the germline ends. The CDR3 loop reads CASSSFYEQYF. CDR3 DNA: TGTGCCAGCAGTTCGTTCTACGAGCAGTACTTC.

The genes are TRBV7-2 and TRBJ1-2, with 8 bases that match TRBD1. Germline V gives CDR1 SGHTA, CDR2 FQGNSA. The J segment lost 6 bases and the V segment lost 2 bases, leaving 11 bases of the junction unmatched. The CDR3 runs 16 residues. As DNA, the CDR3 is TGTGCCAGCAGCTTACGGGACAGGCTTTGGGGCGATGGCTACACCTTC. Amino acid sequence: CASSLRDRLWGDGYTF. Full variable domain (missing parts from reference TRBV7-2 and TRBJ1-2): GAGVSQSPSNKVTEKGKDVELRCDPISGHTALYWYRQSLGQGLEFLIYFQGNSAPDKSGLPSDRFSAERTGGSVSTLTIQRTQQEDSAVYLCASSLRDRLWGDGYTFGSGTRLTVV.

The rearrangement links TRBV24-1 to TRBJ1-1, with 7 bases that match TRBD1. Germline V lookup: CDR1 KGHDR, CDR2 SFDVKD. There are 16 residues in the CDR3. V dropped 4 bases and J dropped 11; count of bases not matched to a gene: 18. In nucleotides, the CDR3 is TGTGCCACCAGTGACGCAAGGACAGGTGGATTCGACGGGGCTTTCTTT. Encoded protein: CATSDARTGGFDGAFF.

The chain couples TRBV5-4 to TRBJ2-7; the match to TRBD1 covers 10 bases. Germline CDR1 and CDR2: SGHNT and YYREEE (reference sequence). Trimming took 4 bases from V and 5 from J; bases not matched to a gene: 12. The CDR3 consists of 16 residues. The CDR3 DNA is TGTGCCAGCAGCCCCTCCCCGGGACAGGGGTTCCACGAGCAGTACTTC. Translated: CASSPSPGQGFHEQYF. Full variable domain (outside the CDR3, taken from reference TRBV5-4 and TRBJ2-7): ETGVTQSPTHLIKTRGQQVTLRCSSQSGHNTVSWYQQALGQGPQFIFQYYREEENGRGNFPPRFSGLQFPNYSSELNVNALELDDSALYLCASSPSPGQGFHEQYFGPGTRLTVT.

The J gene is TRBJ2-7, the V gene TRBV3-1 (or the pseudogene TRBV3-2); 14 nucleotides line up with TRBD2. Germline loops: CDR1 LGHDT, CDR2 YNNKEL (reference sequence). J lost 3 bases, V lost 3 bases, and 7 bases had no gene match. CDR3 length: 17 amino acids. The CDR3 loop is CASSHPPGLAGDYEQYF. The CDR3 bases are TGTGCCAGCAGCCATCCACCGGGACTAGCGGGGGACTACGAGCAGTACTTC.

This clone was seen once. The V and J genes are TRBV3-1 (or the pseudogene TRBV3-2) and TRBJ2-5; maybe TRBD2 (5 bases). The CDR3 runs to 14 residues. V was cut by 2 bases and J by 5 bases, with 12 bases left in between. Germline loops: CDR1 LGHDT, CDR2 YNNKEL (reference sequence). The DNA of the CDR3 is TGTGCCAGCAGCCAAAGGTCTAGCAGGGAGACCCAGTACTTC. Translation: CASSQRSSRETQYF.

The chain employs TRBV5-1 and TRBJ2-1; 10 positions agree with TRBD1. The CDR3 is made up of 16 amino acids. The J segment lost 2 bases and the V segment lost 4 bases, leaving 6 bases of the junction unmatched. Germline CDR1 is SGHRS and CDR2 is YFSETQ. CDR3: CASSPGTGVPYNEQFF. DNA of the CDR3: TGCGCCAGCAGCCCCGGGACAGGGGTTCCCTACAATGAGCAGTTCTTC.

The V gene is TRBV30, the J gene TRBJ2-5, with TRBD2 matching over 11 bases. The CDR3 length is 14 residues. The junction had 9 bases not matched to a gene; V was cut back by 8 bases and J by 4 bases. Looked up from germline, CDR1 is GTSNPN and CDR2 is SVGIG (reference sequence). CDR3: CAGIAGGPLETQYF. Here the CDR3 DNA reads TGTGCCGGGATAGCGGGAGGGCCCTTAGAGACCCAGTACTTC.